These T cell receptor beta chains were read from a single sample in a study of Ad26.COV2.S vaccination and SARS-CoV-2 variants. The assay was immunoSEQ multiplex PCR, and TCRdb's table has in-frame clones only and misses some. The sample records about 450,000 clones, approximately 92% being singletons. The sequences come from peripheral blood, collected in a trial of Ad26.COV2.S vaccine versus placebo. All receptors come from a person aged 18 to 59 who received the Ad26.COV2.S COVID-19 vaccine or a placebo. CDR3s include the opening cysteine and the closing phenylalanine or tryptophan. The order of the fields is D gene, clone size, V gene, J gene, CDR3 DNA, CDR3 protein. A D gene is named only where the DNA matches it firmly. Expanded clones are given a class, and other clones once, few, many or no size at all.

D: NA; size: once; V: TRBV4-1; J: TRBJ2-3; DNA: TGCGCCAGCAGCCAAGGGCTGGCTACCAGCACAGATACGCAGTATTTT; CDR3: CASSQGLATSTDTQYF
D: NA; size: NA; V: TRBV5-1; J: TRBJ1-6; DNA: TGCGCCAGCAGCTTGAGGAGGGACTATAATTCACCCCTCCACTTT; CDR3: CASSLRRDYNSPLHF
D: NA; size: once; V: TRBV10-3; J: TRBJ1-3; DNA: TGTGCCATCAGTGAATCGCGCGGCCTGAGCTCTGGAAACACCATATATTTT; CDR3: CAISESRGLSSGNTIYF
D: TRBD1; size: few; V: TRBV9; J: TRBJ1-6; DNA: TGTGCCAGCAGCGTAGGAGGAGGACAGGGGGATTCACCCCTCCACTTT; CDR3: CASSVGGGQGDSPLHF
D: TRBD1; size: NA; V: TRBV4-3; J: TRBJ1-2; DNA: TGCGCCAGCAGCCAAGCAAGGGGGGACAGGGGCTATGGCGGCTACACCTTC; CDR3: CASSQARGDRGYGGYTF
D: NA; size: NA; V: TRBV6-5; J: TRBJ2-1; DNA: TGTGCCAGCAGTCCGACTAATTACAATGAGCAGTTCTTC; CDR3: CASSPTNYNEQFF
D: NA; size: NA; V: TRBV7-9; J: TRBJ2-1; DNA: TGTGCCAGCAGCTTATTCAGGGATGGCGCGGTTGAGCAGTTCTTC; CDR3: CASSLFRDGAVEQFF
D: NA; size: NA; V: TRBV5-6; J: TRBJ2-3; DNA: TGTGCCAGCAGCGTAACCCCGACAGATACGCAGTATTTT; CDR3: CASSVTPTDTQYF
D: NA; size: NA; V: TRBV4-1; J: TRBJ1-1; DNA: TGCGCCAGCAGCCAAGTCGGGCAGAAGAACACTGAAGCTTTCTTT; CDR3: CASSQVGQKNTEAFF
D: NA; size: NA; V: TRBV11-3; J: TRBJ2-3; DNA: TGTGCCAGCAGCCGGGAAGGCGGCTATATCACAGATACGCAGTATTTT; CDR3: CASSREGGYITDTQYF
D: NA; size: NA; V: TRBV5-1; J: TRBJ2-3; DNA: TGCGCCAGCAGCTTGGCCGGAGGTCCGGGTAGAACAGATACGCAGTATTTT; CDR3: CASSLAGGPGRTDTQYF
D: NA; size: NA; V: TRBV9; J: TRBJ2-1; DNA: TGTGCCAGCAGCGTAGCCAGGAATTACAATGAGCAGTTCTTC; CDR3: CASSVARNYNEQFF
D: TRBD1; size: NA; V: TRBV4-1; J: TRBJ1-4; DNA: TGCGCCAGCAGCCATCCAGGGGGGGACAGTCGAGAAAAACTGTTTTTT; CDR3: CASSHPGGDSREKLFF
D: NA; size: many; V: TRBV25-1; J: TRBJ1-2; DNA: TGTGCCAGCAGTGAGTTGGTAGGGAAACGCTACACCTTC; CDR3: CASSELVGKRYTF
D: NA; size: NA; V: TRBV19; J: TRBJ1-2; DNA: TGTGCCAGTAGTATAAGGTCAGGGTTAAGCGGCTACACCTTC; CDR3: CASSIRSGLSGYTF
D: NA; size: NA; V: TRBV7-8; J: TRBJ1-4; DNA: TGTGCCAGCAGCTTGCGAGTAAGACAGAGGAATGAAAAACTGTTTTTT; CDR3: CASSLRVRQRNEKLFF
D: NA; size: NA; V: TRBV4-1; J: TRBJ1-5; DNA: TGCGCCAGCAGCCAAATTTACACTCAGCCCCAGCATTTT; CDR3: CASSQIYTQPQHF
D: NA; size: NA; V: TRBV7-9; J: TRBJ2-5; DNA: TGTGCCAGCAGCACAAGACTAGTGGGGGAAGAGACCCAGTACTTC; CDR3: CASSTRLVGEETQYF
D: TRBD2; size: NA; V: TRBV3-1/TRBV3-2; J: TRBJ2-2; DNA: TGTGCCAGCCGACGAGCGGGATTCCGCACCGGGGAGCTGTTTTTT; CDR3: CASRRAGFRTGELFF
D: NA; size: NA; V: TRBV4-3; J: TRBJ2-6; DNA: TGCGCCAGCAGCCAAGATTACGGGGCCGGGGCCAACGTCCTGACTTTC; CDR3: CASSQDYGAGANVLTF
D: TRBD2; size: NA; V: TRBV5-1; J: TRBJ2-3; DNA: TGCGCCAGCAGCTTCCGAACAGGGTCCGGCGGGGGGCCAGGAGATACGCAGTATTTT; CDR3: CASSFRTGSGGGPGDTQYF
D: NA; size: NA; V: TRBV4-1; J: TRBJ1-5; DNA: TGCGCCAGCAGCCAAGCCCAGGGTGGTCAGCCCCAGCATTTT; CDR3: CASSQAQGGQPQHF
D: NA; size: NA; V: TRBV24-1; J: TRBJ2-1; DNA: TGTGCCACCAGTGATAGGGACGGCACCTCCTACAATGAGCAGTTCTTC; CDR3: CATSDRDGTSYNEQFF
D: NA; size: NA; V: TRBV19; J: TRBJ2-3; DNA: TGTGCCAGTAGTCCCCCCCTAGCAGCTAGCACAGATACGCAGTATTTT; CDR3: CASSPPLAASTDTQYF
D: NA; size: NA; V: TRBV19; J: TRBJ1-1; DNA: TGTGCCACCCGGCGAAGGATGAACACTGAAGCTTTCTTT; CDR3: CATRRRMNTEAFF
D: NA; size: NA; V: TRBV6-5; J: TRBJ2-5; DNA: TGTGCCAGCATTCGACAGCTCCAAGAGACCCAGTACTTC; CDR3: CASIRQLQETQYF
D: NA; size: NA; V: TRBV6-5; J: TRBJ2-3; DNA: TGTGCCAGCAACCTTAGACTGGGCAGCACAGATACGCAGTATTTT; CDR3: CASNLRLGSTDTQYF
D: TRBD1; size: NA; V: TRBV5-1; J: TRBJ1-2; DNA: TGCGCCAGCAGCGTGGGACAGAGGGCTGGCTACACCTTC; CDR3: CASSVGQRAGYTF
D: NA; size: once; V: TRBV7-2; J: TRBJ2-1; DNA: TGTGCCAGCAGCTTAGTCCCACGGACAGCGTCCTACAATGAGCAGTTCTTC; CDR3: CASSLVPRTASYNEQFF
D: NA; size: NA; V: TRBV28; J: TRBJ1-5; DNA: TGTGCCAGCAACGCAGGCAATCAGCCCCAGCATTTT; CDR3: CASNAGNQPQHF
D: NA; size: few; V: TRBV25-1; J: TRBJ2-1; DNA: TGTGCCAGCAGTGAAAGTCGAAATGAGCAGTTCTTC; CDR3: CASSESRNEQFF